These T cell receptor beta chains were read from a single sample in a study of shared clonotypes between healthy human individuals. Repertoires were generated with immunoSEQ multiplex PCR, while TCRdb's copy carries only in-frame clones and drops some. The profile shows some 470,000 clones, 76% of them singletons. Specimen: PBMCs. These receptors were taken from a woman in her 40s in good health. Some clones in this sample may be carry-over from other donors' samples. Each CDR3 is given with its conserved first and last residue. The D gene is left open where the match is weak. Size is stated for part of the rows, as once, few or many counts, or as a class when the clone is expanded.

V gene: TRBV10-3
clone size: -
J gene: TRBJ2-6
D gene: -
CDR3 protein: CAISEGGPHSGANVLTF
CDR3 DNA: TGTGCCATCAGTGAAGGGGGTCCTCACTCTGGGGCCAACGTCCTGACTTTC

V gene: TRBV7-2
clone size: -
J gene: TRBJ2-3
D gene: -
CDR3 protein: CASSFGGTDTQYF
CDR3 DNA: TGTGCCAGCAGCTTTGGGGGGACAGATACGCAGTATTTT

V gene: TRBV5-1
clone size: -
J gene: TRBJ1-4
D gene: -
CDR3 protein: CASSLGGPESEKLFF
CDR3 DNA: TGCGCCAGCAGCTTGGGGGGACCCGAAAGCGAAAAACTGTTTTTT

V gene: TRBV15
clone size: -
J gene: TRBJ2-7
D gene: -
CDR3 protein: CATSRGAGASYEQYF
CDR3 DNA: TGTGCCACCAGCAGAGGGGCAGGTGCTTCCTACGAGCAGTACTTC

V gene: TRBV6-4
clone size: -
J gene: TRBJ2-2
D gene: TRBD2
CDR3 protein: CASSREDTGELFF
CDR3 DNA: TGTGCCAGCAGTCGGGAGGACACCGGGGAGCTGTTTTTT

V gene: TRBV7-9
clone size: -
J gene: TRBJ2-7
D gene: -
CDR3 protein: CASSLSGTVSYEQYF
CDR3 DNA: TGTGCCAGCAGCTTAAGCGGGACAGTCTCCTACGAGCAGTACTTC

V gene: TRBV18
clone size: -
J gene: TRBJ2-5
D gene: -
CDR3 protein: CASSPPSRVEETQYF
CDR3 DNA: TGTGCCAGCTCACCACCGAGCAGGGTGGAGGAGACCCAGTACTTC

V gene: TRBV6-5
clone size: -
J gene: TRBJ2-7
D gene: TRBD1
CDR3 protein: CASRRQGEQYF
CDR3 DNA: TGTGCCAGCAGACGACAGGGCGAGCAGTACTTC

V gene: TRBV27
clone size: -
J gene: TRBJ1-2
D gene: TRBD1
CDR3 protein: CASSPDRGSGYGYTF
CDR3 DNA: TGTGCCAGCAGTCCAGACAGGGGATCGGGCTATGGCTACACCTTC

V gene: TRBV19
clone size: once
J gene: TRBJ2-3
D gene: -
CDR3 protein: CASSIRQADTQYF
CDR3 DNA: TGTGCCAGTAGTATCCGGCAAGCAGATACGCAGTATTTT

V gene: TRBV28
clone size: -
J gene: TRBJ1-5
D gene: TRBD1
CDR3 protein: CASSLGTANQPQHF
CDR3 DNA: TGTGCCAGCAGTTTAGGGACAGCAAATCAGCCCCAGCATTTT

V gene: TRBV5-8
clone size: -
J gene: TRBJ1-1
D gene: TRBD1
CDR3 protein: CASSLGQGRNTEAFF
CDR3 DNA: TGTGCCAGCAGCTTGGGACAGGGGCGGAACACTGAAGCTTTCTTT

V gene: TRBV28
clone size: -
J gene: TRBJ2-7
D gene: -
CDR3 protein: CASSRDGHSYEQYF
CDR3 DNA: TGTGCCAGCAGCCGCGACGGGCACTCCTACGAGCAGTACTTC

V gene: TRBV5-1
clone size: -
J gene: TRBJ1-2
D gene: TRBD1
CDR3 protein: CASSTGQAQKLHF
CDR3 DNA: TGCGCCAGCAGCACGGGACAGGCTCAAAAGCTCCACTTC

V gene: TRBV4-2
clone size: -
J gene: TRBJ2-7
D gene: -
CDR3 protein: CASSQDSGAAYEQYF
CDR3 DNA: TGTGCCAGCAGCCAAGATAGCGGAGCGGCCTACGAGCAGTACTTC

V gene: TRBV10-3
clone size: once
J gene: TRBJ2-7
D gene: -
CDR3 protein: CATRTKYEQYF
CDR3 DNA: TGTGCCACCAGGACTAAATACGAGCAGTACTTC

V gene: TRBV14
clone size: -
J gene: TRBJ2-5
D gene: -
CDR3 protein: CASSQGRTRQETQYF
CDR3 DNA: TGTGCCAGCAGCCAAGGGCGGACACGGCAAGAGACCCAGTACTTC

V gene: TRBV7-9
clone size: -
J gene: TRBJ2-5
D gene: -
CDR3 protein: CASSVTGPQYF
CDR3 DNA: TGTGCCAGCAGCGTAACCGGGCCCCAGTACTTC

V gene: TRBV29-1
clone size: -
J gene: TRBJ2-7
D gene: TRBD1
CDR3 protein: CSATGTGLYEQYF
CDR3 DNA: TGCAGCGCAACCGGGACAGGGTTGTACGAGCAGTACTTC

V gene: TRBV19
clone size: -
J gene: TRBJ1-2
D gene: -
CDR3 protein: CASSTLGQKNYGYTF
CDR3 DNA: TGTGCCAGTAGTACTCTTGGACAGAAAAACTATGGCTACACCTTC

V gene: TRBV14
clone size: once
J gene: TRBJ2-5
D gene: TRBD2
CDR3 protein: CASSRGSGAQETQYF
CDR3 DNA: TGTGCCAGCAGCCGTGGTAGCGGGGCCCAAGAGACCCAGTACTTC

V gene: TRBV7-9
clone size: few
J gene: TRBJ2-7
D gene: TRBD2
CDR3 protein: CASSLLPAGEDEQYF
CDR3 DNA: TGTGCCAGCAGCTTACTCCCAGCGGGGGAAGACGAGCAGTACTTC

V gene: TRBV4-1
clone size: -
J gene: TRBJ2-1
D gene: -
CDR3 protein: CASSLRLVYNEQFF
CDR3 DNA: TGCGCCAGCAGCCTCCGACTAGTGTACAATGAGCAGTTCTTC

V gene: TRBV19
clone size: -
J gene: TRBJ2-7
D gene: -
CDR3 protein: CASSTQTGVPPYEQYF
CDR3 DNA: TGTGCCAGTAGTACCCAGACAGGCGTTCCCCCCTACGAGCAGTACTTC

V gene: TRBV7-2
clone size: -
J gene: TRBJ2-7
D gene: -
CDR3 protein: CASSLGGEEQYF
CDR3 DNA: TGTGCCAGCAGCTTAGGGGGTGAGGAGCAGTACTTC

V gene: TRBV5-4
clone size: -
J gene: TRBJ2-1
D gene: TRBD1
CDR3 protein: CASSARDRSYNEQFF
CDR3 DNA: TGTGCCAGCAGCGCCCGGGACAGGTCGTACAATGAGCAGTTCTTC